This entry features one T cell receptor (beta chain) sequence. CDR1 is LNHDA and CDR2 is SQIVND in the germline V gene (reference sequence). V was pared by 10 bases and J by 8 bases, with 8 bases of the junction left unmatched. The CDR3 totals 13 residues. Data came from immunoSEQ multiplex PCR; TCRdb stores just in-frame clones and leaves some out. The data show over 70,000 clones, with roughly 85% seen just once and about 4.6% held by the top ten. This sample stems from a study of blood T cell repertoires in COVID-19. The source is an elderly man with acute or convalescent COVID-19. Sequencing was done on a sample of peripheral blood. The rearrangement uses TRBV19 and TRBJ1-6, with 7 bases matching TRBD1. The CDR3 loop reads CATSTGYYSPLHF. Here the CDR3 DNA reads TGTGCCACCTCGACAGGGTATTATTCACCCCTCCACTTT.